This TCR beta chain was sequenced for a study of neurological immune-mediated disorders. Time point: technical triplicate 2. Study-wide results and limits: No expanded-clone CDR3 amino acid sequence recurred across subjects, suggesting private TCR-beta repertoires.

The authors made cDNA by 5'RACE with 10-nucleotide random UMIs. TCRdb re-analysed the 5' RACE reads in MiXCR, keeping a single row per CDR3 protein. The table shows about 59,000 distinct CDR3 sequences, with less than 25% occurring only once. The CDR3 spans 13 residues. Germline CDR1 and CDR2: MNHNY and SVGAGI (reference sequence). As concerns this clonotype: Its antigen is not known. A read error may account for a junction end that differs from germline.

The source of this sequence is a man in his 60s with HTLV-1-associated myelopathy (HAM/TSP). The rearrangement uses TRBV6-6 and TRBJ1-4, with D unresolved. What was sequenced was PBMCs. In DNA, the CDR3 is TGTGCCAGCACCGGGTCGCGAGCGGAAACACTGTTTTTT. Translation: CASTGSRAETLFF.